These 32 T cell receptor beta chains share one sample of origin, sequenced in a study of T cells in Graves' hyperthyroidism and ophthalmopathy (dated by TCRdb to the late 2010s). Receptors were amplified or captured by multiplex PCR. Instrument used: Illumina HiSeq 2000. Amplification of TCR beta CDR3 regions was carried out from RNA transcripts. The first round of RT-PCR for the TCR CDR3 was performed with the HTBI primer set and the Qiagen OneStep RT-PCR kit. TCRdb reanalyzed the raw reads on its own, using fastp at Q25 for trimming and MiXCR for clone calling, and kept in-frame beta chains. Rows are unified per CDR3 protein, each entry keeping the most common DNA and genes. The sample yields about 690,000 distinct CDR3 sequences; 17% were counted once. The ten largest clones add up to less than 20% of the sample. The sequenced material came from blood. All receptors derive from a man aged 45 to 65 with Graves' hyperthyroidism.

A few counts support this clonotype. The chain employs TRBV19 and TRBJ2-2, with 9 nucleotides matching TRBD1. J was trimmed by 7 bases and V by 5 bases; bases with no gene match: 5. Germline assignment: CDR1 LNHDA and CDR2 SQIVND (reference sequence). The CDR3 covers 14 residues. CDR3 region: CASSWDREGGELFF. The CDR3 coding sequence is TGTGCCAGTAGTTGGGACAGGGAAGGCGGGGAGCTGTTTTTT.

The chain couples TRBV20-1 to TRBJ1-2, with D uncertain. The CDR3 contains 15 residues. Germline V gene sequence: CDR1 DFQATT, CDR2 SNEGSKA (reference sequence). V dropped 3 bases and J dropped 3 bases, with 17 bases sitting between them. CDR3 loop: CSASEGNERYYGYTF. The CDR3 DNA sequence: TGCAGTGCTAGCGAGGGAAACGAACGCTACTATGGCTACACCTTC.

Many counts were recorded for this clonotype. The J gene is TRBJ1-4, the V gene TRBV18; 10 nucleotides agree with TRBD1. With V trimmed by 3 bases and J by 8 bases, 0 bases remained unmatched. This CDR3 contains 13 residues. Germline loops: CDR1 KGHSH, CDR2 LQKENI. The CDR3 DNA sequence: TGTGCCAGCTCACCGGGACAGGGGGAAAAACTGTTTTTT. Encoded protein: CASSPGQGEKLFF. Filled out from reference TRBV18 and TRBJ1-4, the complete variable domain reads NAGVMQNPRHLVRRRGQEARLRCSPMKGHSHVYWYRQLPEEGLKFMVYLQKENIIDESGMPKERFSAEFPKEGPSILRIQQVVRGDSAAYFCASSPGQGEKLFFGSGTQLSVL.

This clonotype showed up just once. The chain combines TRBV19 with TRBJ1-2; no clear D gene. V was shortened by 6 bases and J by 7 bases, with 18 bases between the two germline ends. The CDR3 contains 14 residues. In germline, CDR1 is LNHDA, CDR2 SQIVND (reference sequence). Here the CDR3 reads CASSEPAIGGGYTF. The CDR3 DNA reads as TGTGCCAGTAGCGAACCCGCTATCGGCGGTGGCTACACCTTC.

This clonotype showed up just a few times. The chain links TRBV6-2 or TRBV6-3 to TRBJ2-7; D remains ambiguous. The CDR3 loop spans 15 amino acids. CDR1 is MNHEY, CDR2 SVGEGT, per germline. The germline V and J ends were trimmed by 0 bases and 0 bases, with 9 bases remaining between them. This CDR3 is CASSYSDTFSYEQYF. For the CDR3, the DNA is TGTGCCAGCAGTTACTCAGACACCTTCTCCTACGAGCAGTACTTC.

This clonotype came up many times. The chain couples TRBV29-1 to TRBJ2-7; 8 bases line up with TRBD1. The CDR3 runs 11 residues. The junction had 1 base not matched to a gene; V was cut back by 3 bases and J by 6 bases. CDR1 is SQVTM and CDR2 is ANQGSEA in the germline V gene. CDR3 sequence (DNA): TGCAGCGTTGAGACAGGGGTCGAGCAGTACTTC. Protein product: CSVETGVEQYF.

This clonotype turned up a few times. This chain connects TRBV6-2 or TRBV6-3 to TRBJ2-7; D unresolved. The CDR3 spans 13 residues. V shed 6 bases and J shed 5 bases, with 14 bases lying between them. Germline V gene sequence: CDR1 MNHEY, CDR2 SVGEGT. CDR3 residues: CASRQPPSNEQYF. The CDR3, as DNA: TGTGCCAGCAGGCAGCCCCCGAGTAACGAGCAGTACTTC.

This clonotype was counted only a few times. CDR3 in DNA: TGTGCCAGTAGTCTCACCTGGGGGGGGAGCTCCTACAATGAGCAGTTCTTC. Its protein product is CASSLTWGGSSYNEQFF. The genes are TRBV19 and TRBJ2-1; 7 bases map to TRBD2. V gave up 5 bases and J gave up 0 bases; unmatched junction bases: 10. The CDR3 has 17 amino acids. Germline V gene lookup returns CDR1 LNHDA and CDR2 SQIVND (reference sequence).

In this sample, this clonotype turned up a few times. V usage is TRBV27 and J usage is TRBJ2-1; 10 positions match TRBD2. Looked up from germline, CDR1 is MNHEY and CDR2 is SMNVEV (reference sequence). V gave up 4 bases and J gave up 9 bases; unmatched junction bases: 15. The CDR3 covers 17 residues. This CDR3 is CASSYNGGLAEEGEQFF. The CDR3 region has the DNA TGTGCCAGCAGTTACAACGGAGGACTAGCGGAGGAGGGTGAGCAGTTCTTC.

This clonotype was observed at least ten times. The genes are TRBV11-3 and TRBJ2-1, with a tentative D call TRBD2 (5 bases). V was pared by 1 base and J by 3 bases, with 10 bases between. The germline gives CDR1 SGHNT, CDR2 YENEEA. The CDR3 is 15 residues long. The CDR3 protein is CASSLGTGIYNEQFF. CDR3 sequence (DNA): TGTGCCAGCAGCTTAGGGACTGGAATCTACAATGAGCAGTTCTTC.

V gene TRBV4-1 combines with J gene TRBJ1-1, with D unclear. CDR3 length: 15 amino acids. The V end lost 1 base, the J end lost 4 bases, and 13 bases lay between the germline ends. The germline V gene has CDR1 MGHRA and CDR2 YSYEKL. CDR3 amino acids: CASSQAVTVSTEAFF. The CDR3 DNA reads TGCGCCAGCAGCCAAGCAGTGACGGTTAGCACTGAAGCTTTCTTT.

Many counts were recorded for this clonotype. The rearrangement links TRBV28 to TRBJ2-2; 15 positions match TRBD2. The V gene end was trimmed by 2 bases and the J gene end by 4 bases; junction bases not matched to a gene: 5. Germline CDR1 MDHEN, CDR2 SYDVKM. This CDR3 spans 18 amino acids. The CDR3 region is CASSLQGLAGGSTGELFF. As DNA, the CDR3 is TGTGCCAGCAGTTTACAAGGACTAGCGGGAGGGAGCACCGGGGAGCTGTTTTTT.

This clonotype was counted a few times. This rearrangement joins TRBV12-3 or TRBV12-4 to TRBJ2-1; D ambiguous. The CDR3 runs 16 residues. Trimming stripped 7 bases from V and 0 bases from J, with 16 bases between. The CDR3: CASTRVGQSSYNEQFF. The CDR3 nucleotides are TGTGCCAGCACTCGCGTGGGCCAGAGCTCCTACAATGAGCAGTTCTTC.

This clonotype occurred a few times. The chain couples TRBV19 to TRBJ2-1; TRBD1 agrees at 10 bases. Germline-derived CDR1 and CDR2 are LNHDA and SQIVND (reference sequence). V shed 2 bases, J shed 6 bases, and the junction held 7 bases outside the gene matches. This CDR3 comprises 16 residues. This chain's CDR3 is CASSISLGTGVNEQFF. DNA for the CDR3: TGTGCCAGTAGTATATCTCTCGGGACAGGGGTCAATGAGCAGTTCTTC. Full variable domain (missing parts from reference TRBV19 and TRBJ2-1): DGGITQSPKYLFRKEGQNVTLSCEQNLNHDAMYWYRQDPGQGLRLIYYSQIVNDFQKGDIAEGYSVSREKKESFPLTVTSAQKNPTAFYLCASSISLGTGVNEQFFGPGTRLTVL.

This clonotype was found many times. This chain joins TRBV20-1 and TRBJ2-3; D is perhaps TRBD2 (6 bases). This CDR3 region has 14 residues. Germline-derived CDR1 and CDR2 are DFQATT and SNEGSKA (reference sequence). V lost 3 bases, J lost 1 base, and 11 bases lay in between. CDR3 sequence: CSASREEGTDTQYF. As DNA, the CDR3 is TGCAGTGCTAGTAGGGAGGAAGGCACAGATACGCAGTATTTT.

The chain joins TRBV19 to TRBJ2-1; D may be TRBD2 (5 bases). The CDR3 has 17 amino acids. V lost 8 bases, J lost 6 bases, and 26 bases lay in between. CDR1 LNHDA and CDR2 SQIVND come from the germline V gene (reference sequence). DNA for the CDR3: TGTGCCAGTGCTGGGGAGAAGACCTACCGCGGTAGCAATGAGCAGTTCTTC. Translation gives CASAGEKTYRGSNEQFF.

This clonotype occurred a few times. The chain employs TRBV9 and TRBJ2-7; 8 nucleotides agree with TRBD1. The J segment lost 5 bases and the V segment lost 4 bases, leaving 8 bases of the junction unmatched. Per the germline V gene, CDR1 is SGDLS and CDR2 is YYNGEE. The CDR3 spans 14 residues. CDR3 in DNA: TGTGCCAGCAGCCCACAAGGACAGGGCCACGAGCAGTACTTC. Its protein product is CASSPQGQGHEQYF.

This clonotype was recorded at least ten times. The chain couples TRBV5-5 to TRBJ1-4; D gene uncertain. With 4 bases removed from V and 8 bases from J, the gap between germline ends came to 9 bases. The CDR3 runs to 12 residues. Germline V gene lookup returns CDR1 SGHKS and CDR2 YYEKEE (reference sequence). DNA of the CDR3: TGTGCCAGCAGCCTAGGTGGGGAAAAACTGTTTTTT. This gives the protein CASSLGGEKLFF.

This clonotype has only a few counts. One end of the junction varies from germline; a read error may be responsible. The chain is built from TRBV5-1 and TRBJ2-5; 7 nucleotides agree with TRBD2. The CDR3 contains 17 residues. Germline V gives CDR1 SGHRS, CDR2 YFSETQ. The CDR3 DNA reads TGCACCAGCAGCCCGGGGGGAGCGCCGGGGGGTCAAGAGACCCAGTACTTC. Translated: CTSSPGGAPGGQETQYF. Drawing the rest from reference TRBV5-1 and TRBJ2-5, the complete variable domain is KAGVTQTPRYLIKTRGQQVTLSCSPISGHRSVSWYQQTPGQGLQFLFEYFSETQRNKGNFPGRFSGRQFSNSRSEMNVSTLELGDSALYLCTSSPGGAPGGQETQYFGPGTRLLVL.

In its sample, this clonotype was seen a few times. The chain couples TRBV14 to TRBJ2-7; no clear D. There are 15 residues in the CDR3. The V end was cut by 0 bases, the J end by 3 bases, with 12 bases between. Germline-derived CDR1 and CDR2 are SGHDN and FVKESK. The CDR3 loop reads CASSQDLEELYEQYF. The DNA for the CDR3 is TGTGCCAGCAGCCAAGATCTCGAGGAACTCTACGAGCAGTACTTC. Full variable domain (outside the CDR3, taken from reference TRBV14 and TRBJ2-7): EAGVTQFPSHSVIEKGQTVTLRCDPISGHDNLYWYRRVMGKEIKFLLHFVKESKQDESGMPNNRFLAERTGGTYSTLKVQPAELEDSGVYFCASSQDLEELYEQYFGPGTRLTVT.

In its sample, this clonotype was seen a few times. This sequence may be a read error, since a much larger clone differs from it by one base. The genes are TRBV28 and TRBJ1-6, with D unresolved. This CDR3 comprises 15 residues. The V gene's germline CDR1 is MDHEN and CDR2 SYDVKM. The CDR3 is CASSLENGRRSPLRF. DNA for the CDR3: TGTGCCAGCAGTTTAGAGAACGGACGTCGGTCACCCCTCCGCTTT.

The CDR3 is CASSPGRANEQFF. As DNA, the CDR3 is TGTGCCAGCAGCCCGGGGCGGGCCAATGAGCAGTTCTTC. V gene TRBV3-1 combines with J gene TRBJ2-1; D possibly uses TRBD1 or TRBD2 (5 bases each). Trimming removed 4 bases from V and 6 bases from J, with 10 bases in between. This CDR3 has 13 amino acids. CDR1 is LGHDT, CDR2 YNNKEL, per germline (reference sequence).

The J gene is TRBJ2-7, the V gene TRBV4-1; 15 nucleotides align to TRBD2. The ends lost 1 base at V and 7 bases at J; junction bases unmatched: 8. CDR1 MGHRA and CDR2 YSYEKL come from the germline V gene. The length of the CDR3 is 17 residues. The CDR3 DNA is TGCGCCAGCAGCCAAGGCGGACTAGCGGGAGGGCCTCGGGAGCAGTACTTC. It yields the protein CASSQGGLAGGPREQYF.

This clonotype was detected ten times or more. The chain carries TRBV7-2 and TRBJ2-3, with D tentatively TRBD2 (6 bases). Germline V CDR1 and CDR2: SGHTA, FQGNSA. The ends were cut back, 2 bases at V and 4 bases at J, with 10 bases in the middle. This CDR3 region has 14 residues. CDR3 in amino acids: CASSLLTGADTQYF. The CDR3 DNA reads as TGTGCCAGCAGCTTATTAACGGGGGCAGATACGCAGTATTTT.

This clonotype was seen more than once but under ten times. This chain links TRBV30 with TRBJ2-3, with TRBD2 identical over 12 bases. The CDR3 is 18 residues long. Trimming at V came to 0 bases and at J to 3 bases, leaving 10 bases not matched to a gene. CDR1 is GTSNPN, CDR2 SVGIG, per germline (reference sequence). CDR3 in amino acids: CAWSVLKASGRETDTQYF. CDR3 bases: TGTGCCTGGAGTGTACTAAAGGCTAGCGGGAGGGAGACAGATACGCAGTATTTT.

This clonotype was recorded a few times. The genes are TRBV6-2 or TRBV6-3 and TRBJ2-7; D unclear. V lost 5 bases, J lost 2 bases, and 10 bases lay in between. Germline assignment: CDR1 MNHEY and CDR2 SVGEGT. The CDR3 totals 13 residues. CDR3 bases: TGTGCCAGCAGTGCTGGCAGAGCCTACGAGCAGTACTTC. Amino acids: CASSAGRAYEQYF.

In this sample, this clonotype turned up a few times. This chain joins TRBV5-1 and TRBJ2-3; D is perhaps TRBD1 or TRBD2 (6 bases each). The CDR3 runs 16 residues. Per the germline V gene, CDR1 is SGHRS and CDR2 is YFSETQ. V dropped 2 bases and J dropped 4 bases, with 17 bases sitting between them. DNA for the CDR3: TGCGCCAGCAGCTTTGGGGGGCGAAGTAAGTCAGATACGCAGTATTTT. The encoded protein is CASSFGGRSKSDTQYF.

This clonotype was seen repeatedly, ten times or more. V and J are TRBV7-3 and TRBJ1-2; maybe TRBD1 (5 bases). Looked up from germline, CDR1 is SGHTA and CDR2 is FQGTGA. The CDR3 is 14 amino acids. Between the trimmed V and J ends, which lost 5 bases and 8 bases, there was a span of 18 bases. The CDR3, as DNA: TGTGCCAGCAGCAATCACGGGGGAGTAGAAGGCTACACCTTC. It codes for CASSNHGGVEGYTF.

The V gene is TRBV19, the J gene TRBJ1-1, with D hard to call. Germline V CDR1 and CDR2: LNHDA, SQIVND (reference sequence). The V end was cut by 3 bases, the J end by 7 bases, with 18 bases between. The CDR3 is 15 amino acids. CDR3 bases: TGTGCCAGTAGTATTGTTCGACGGGGAAAGAATGAAGCTTTCTTT. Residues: CASSIVRRGKNEAFF.

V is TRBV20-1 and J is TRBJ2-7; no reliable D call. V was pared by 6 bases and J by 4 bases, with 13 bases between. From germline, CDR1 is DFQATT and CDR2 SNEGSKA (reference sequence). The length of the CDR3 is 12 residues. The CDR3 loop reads CSADGDLYEQYF. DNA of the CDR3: TGCAGTGCGGACGGCGACTTATACGAGCAGTACTTC.

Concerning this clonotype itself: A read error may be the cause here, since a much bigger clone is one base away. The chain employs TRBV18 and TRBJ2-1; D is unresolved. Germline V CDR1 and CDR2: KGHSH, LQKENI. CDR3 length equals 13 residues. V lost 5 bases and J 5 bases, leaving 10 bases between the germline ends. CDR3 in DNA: TGTGCCAGCTCAAAAGACGCCAACAATGAGCAGTTCTTC. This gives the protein CASSKDANNEQFF. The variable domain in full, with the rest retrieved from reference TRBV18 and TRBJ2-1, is NAGVMQNPRHLVRRRGQEARLRCSPMKGHSHVYWYRQLPEEGLKFMVYLQKENIIDESGMPKERFSAEFPKEGPSILRIQQVVRGDSAAYFCASSKDANNEQFFGPGTRLTVL.

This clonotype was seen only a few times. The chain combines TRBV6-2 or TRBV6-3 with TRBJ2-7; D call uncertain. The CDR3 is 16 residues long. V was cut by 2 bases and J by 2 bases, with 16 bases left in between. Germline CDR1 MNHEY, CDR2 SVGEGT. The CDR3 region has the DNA TGTGCCAGCAGTTACCAACCAGCAGTGATGACCTACGAGCAGTACTTC. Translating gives CASSYQPAVMTYEQYF.